The 27 T cell receptor beta chains reported below all come from one sample, sequenced in a study of T cell responses to AZD1222 COVID-19 vaccine. Here immunoSEQ multiplex PCR was the method, and the copy in TCRdb shows in-frame clones only, minus some. The table shows some 120,000 clones, with approximately 85% occurring only once. The input for sequencing was peripheral blood, taken on day 0 of MenACWY control vaccination. The receptor set was obtained from an adult in good health.

This chain uses TRBV9 with TRBJ2-7, with D perhaps TRBD2 (6 bases). The CDR3 length is 15 residues. Between the trimmed V and J ends, which lost 0 bases and 4 bases, there was a span of 14 bases. Germline CDR1 reads SGDLS; CDR2 reads YYNGEE. The CDR3 spells CASSVEPGVGYEQYF. The CDR3 DNA reads as TGTGCCAGCAGCGTAGAGCCGGGAGTAGGATACGAGCAGTACTTC.

DNA for the CDR3: TGTGCCAGCAGCTTGGGGCGGAACTACGAGCAGTACTTC. It encodes CASSLGRNYEQYF. The V call is TRBV11-3, the J call TRBJ2-7; a possible D gene is TRBD1 (5 bases). V gave up 3 bases and J gave up 3 bases, with 9 bases separating them. CDR3 size: 13 residues. Germline V lookup: CDR1 SGHNT, CDR2 YENEEA.

The V call is TRBV11-1, the J call TRBJ2-7, with TRBD1 matching over 9 bases. The CDR3 contains 15 residues. J gave up 0 bases and V 6 bases, and 6 bases lay outside the gene matches. Germline lookup yields CDR1 SGHAT and CDR2 FQDESV (reference sequence). CDR3 region: CASSQQGADSYEQYF. CDR3 bases: TGTGCCAGCAGTCAACAGGGGGCCGACTCCTACGAGCAGTACTTC.

The chain has TRBV6-1 and TRBJ1-2; D is ambiguous. CDR1 and CDR2 from the germline V gene are MNHNS and SASEGT. V lost 0 bases to trimming and J lost 4 bases, with 9 bases between them. This CDR3 spans 14 amino acids. In nucleotides, the CDR3 is TGTGCCAGCAGTGAAGCCCTCAGCATCTATGGCTACACCTTC. Protein product: CASSEALSIYGYTF.

The V gene is TRBV6-6, the J gene TRBJ1-3; D is undetermined. In germline, CDR1 is MNHNY, CDR2 SVGAGI (reference sequence). The CDR3 extends over 14 amino acids. V dropped 3 bases and J dropped 4 bases, with 10 bases sitting between them. Here the CDR3 reads CASSYGVRGNTIYF. As DNA, the CDR3 is TGTGCCAGCAGTTATGGGGTGAGGGGAAACACCATATATTTT.

As regards this clone: Other DNA sequences in the same sample also yield this CDR3. The gene calls are TRBV5-1 and TRBJ1-1; D might be TRBD1 (5 bases). The CDR3 contains 14 residues. CDR1 SGHRS and CDR2 YFSETQ come from the germline V gene. Trimming pared 1 base from V and 2 bases from J, leaving 9 bases between. CDR3 sequence: CASSLFGGNTEAFF. In DNA, the CDR3 is TGCGCCAGCAGCTTGTTCGGGGGAAACACTGAAGCTTTCTTT. Complete variable domain (other parts from reference TRBV5-1 and TRBJ1-1): KAGVTQTPRYLIKTRGQQVTLSCSPISGHRSVSWYQQTPGQGLQFLFEYFSETQRNKGNFPGRFSGRQFSNSRSEMNVSTLELGDSALYLCASSLFGGNTEAFFGQGTRLTVV.

There are a few counts of this clone. The chain links TRBV21-1 to TRBJ2-7. TRBV21-1 is a pseudogene. This CDR3 is 12 amino acids long. CDR3 residues: CSTARLPWEQYF. The CDR3 region has the DNA TGTTCAACAGCGCGTCTTCCGTGGGAGCAGTACTTC.

Only a few counts were recorded for this clone. The chain carries TRBV7-3 and TRBJ2-7; 11 positions match TRBD2. There are 16 residues in the CDR3. J lost 4 bases, V lost 4 bases, and 9 bases had no gene match. In germline, CDR1 is SGHTA, CDR2 FQGTGA. Written as DNA, the CDR3 is TGTGCCAGCAGCTCCGCGCCGGGACTAGCGGATTACGAGCAGTACTTC. Translating it yields CASSSAPGLADYEQYF.

The chain is built from TRBV6-1 and TRBJ2-5, with a possible D match to TRBD1 (6 bases). The ends were cut back, 0 bases at V and 2 bases at J, with 10 bases in the middle. Germline CDR1 and CDR2: MNHNS and SASEGT. This CDR3 region has 15 residues. The CDR3 DNA reads TGTGCCAGCAGTGAAGCGCTGGGGACACAAGAGACCCAGTACTTC. Its protein is CASSEALGTQETQYF.

The chain joins TRBV7-3 to TRBJ2-5; D may correspond to TRBD1 or TRBD2 (6 bases each). Germline V lookup: CDR1 SGHTA, CDR2 FQGTGA. V lost 3 bases, J lost 5 bases, and 13 bases lay in between. The CDR3 is made up of 14 amino acids. This CDR3 reads CASSFAGGGETQYF. The CDR3 nucleotides read TGTGCCAGCAGCTTCGCCGGGGGCGGGGAGACCCAGTACTTC.

The chain uses TRBV7-9 and TRBJ2-1; 14 nucleotides match TRBD2. V shed 6 bases, J shed 2 bases, and the junction held 9 bases outside the gene matches. Germline CDR1 is SEHNR and CDR2 is FQNEAQ (reference sequence). The CDR3 loop spans 18 amino acids. The CDR3 coding sequence is TGTGCCAGCAGAGCAATCGGGACTAGCGGGAGCACCTACAATGAGCAGTTCTTC. Translating it yields CASRAIGTSGSTYNEQFF.

The chain links TRBV6-1 to TRBJ2-7, with TRBD2 matching 12 bases. The CDR3 is 18 residues long. CDR1 is MNHNS and CDR2 is SASEGT in the germline V gene. The J segment lost 2 bases and the V segment lost 4 bases, leaving 12 bases of the junction unmatched. CDR3: CASSARMGLAGYAYEQYF. The CDR3 DNA sequence: TGTGCCAGCAGTGCACGCATGGGACTAGCGGGCTACGCCTACGAGCAGTACTTC.

The chain links TRBV29-1 to TRBJ1-2; D is unresolved. Germline loops: CDR1 SQVTM, CDR2 ANQGSEA. The CDR3 loop spans 9 amino acids. V lost 0 bases and J lost 7, with 0 bases in between. CDR3 region: CSVEDGYTF. For the CDR3, the DNA is TGCAGCGTTGAAGATGGCTACACCTTC.

The V and J genes are TRBV7-3 and TRBJ2-7; the D gene is possibly TRBD2 (5 bases). V gave up 0 bases and J gave up 7 bases, with 16 bases separating them. The CDR3 length is 15 residues. Germline CDR1 SGHTA, CDR2 FQGTGA. The CDR3 here is CASSLTPVETGEQYF. The CDR3, as DNA: TGTGCCAGCAGCTTAACACCGGTAGAGACGGGGGAGCAGTACTTC.

As DNA, the CDR3 is TGTGCCAGCAGTTACTCTGGCAGGGGAGGTGAAAAACTGTTTTTT. Its protein product is CASSYSGRGGEKLFF. V usage is TRBV6-5 and J usage is TRBJ1-4, with D possibly matching TRBD1 (6 bases). V lost 0 bases and J 7 bases, leaving 12 bases between the germline ends. Germline V CDR1 and CDR2: MNHEY, SVGAGI. This CDR3 is 15 amino acids long.

The chain has TRBV18 and TRBJ2-7; TRBD1 aligns across 11 bases. After removal of 3 bases from V and 2 bases from J, the junction contained 3 bases not matched to a gene. The CDR3 has 15 residues. Germline CDR1 and CDR2: KGHSH and LQKENI. CDR3 DNA: TGTGCCAGCTCACCGGGACAGGGGGACCCCTACGAGCAGTACTTC. Protein: CASSPGQGDPYEQYF.

J is TRBJ2-7 and V is TRBV10-3; 7 nucleotides align to TRBD2. V lost 3 bases to trimming and J lost 0 bases; unmatched junction nucleotides: 5. Germline CDR1 ENHRY, CDR2 SYGVKD. The CDR3 length is 15 residues. CDR3 region: CAISDERESSYEQYF. CDR3 sequence (DNA): TGTGCCATCAGTGATGAGCGGGAAAGCTCCTACGAGCAGTACTTC.

The rearrangement joins TRBV7-3 to TRBJ1-2; 8 bases line up with TRBD1. The germline V gene has CDR1 SGHTA and CDR2 FQGTGA. The CDR3 runs to 16 residues. V lost 2 bases, J lost 5 bases, and 10 bases stayed unmatched. In DNA form, the CDR3 reads TGTGCCAGCAGCTTATATGAGACAGGGGACAAGTATGGCTACACCTTC. Protein sequence: CASSLYETGDKYGYTF.

The chain combines TRBV28 with TRBJ1-5, with D perhaps matching TRBD1 (5 bases). CDR1 and CDR2 from the germline V gene are MDHEN and SYDVKM. V shed 5 bases and J shed 3 bases, with 14 bases lying between them. The CDR3 has 15 amino acids. For the CDR3, the DNA is TGTGCCAGCAGTCGCGCGGGGGGGAACAATCAGCCCCAGCATTTT. It codes for CASSRAGGNNQPQHF.

This sequence joins TRBV5-4 and TRBJ2-5, with D perhaps assigned TRBD1 or TRBD2 (5 bases each). The CDR3 has 13 amino acids. The V gene's germline CDR1 is SGHNT and CDR2 YYREEE (reference sequence). Trimming took 0 bases from V and 4 from J, leaving 7 bases between them. CDR3 DNA: TGTGCCAGCAGCTTGGCGAGGGGAGAGACCCAGTACTTC. This sequence encodes CASSLARGETQYF. Together with reference TRBV5-4 and TRBJ2-5, the CDR3 gives the full variable domain: ETGVTQSPTHLIKTRGQQVTLRCSSQSGHNTVSWYQQALGQGPQFIFQYYREEENGRGNFPPRFSGLQFPNYSSELNVNALELDDSALYLCASSLARGETQYFGPGTRLLVL.

There are a few counts of this clone. V usage is TRBV12-3 or TRBV12-4 and J usage is TRBJ2-7; 7 nucleotides align to TRBD1. Unmatched junction bases numbered 5, after V lost 6 bases and J lost 3 bases. The CDR3 is 13 amino acids. The chain's CDR3 is CASRDRVFYEQYF. The DNA of the CDR3 is TGTGCCAGCAGAGACAGGGTATTCTACGAGCAGTACTTC.

This clone was detected a few times. The V call is TRBV19, the J call TRBJ2-2; 8 bases align to TRBD1. The CDR3 runs 14 residues. J was trimmed by 6 bases and V by 5 bases; bases with no gene match: 5. The germline CDR1 and CDR2 sequences are LNHDA and SQIVND (reference sequence). For the CDR3, the DNA is TGTGCCAGTAGTGCGGACAGGGTTCCCGGGGAGCTGTTTTTT. Its protein product is CASSADRVPGELFF.

This clone was seen only a few times. The rearrangement joins TRBV14 to TRBJ1-5; D call uncertain. The CDR3 sequence is 12 residues long. Germline V CDR1 and CDR2: SGHDN, FVKESK. Trimming stripped 4 bases from V and 9 bases from J, with 10 bases between. The CDR3: CASSLHLPPQHF. The DNA of the CDR3 is TGTGCCAGCAGCCTCCACCTACCGCCCCAGCATTTT. The variable domain in full, with the rest retrieved from reference TRBV14 and TRBJ1-5, is EAGVTQFPSHSVIEKGQTVTLRCDPISGHDNLYWYRRVMGKEIKFLLHFVKESKQDESGMPNNRFLAERTGGTYSTLKVQPAELEDSGVYFCASSLHLPPQHFGDGTRLSIL.

The chain joins TRBV6-1 to TRBJ2-2; D possibly corresponds to TRBD1 (6 bases). The CDR3 contains 13 residues. Trimming left V 2 bases short and J 5 bases short, with 6 bases between. Germline-derived CDR1 and CDR2 are MNHNS and SASEGT. CDR3 in amino acids: CASSEQGTGELFF. CDR3 coding DNA: TGTGCCAGCAGTGAACAGGGGACCGGGGAGCTGTTTTTT.

With regard to this clone: Compared with germline, one end of the junction differs, possibly owing to a read error. This chain links TRBV30 with TRBJ2-5; the match to TRBD2 covers 8 bases. Germline loops: CDR1 GTSNPN, CDR2 SVGIG (reference sequence). This CDR3 is built from 13 residues. The CDR3 DNA is TGTGCCTGGAGTACCGGGACTAGTCTCCCCGGGCACTTC. Its translation is CAWSTGTSLPGHF.

The table lists this clone with a count of one. The chain joins TRBV19 to TRBJ2-7; 9 nucleotides align to TRBD1. CDR1 and CDR2 from the germline V gene are LNHDA and SQIVND (reference sequence). V lost 2 bases, J lost 6 bases, and 11 bases stayed unmatched. This CDR3 has 16 residues. CDR3 amino acids: CASSITLGTGSGEQYF. The DNA of the CDR3 is TGTGCCAGTAGTATAACCCTAGGGACAGGGTCGGGCGAGCAGTACTTC.

This clone was observed a handful of times. The gene calls are TRBV9 and TRBJ2-3; D is possibly TRBD2 (6 bases). Germline loops: CDR1 SGDLS, CDR2 YYNGEE. This CDR3 has 18 residues. V lost 3 bases and J 0 bases, leaving 20 bases between the germline ends. CDR3 nucleotides: TGTGCCAGCAGCGGACCGGGGACTCAACCGACTAGCACAGATACGCAGTATTTT. It yields the protein CASSGPGTQPTSTDTQYF.